The next 22 T cell receptor beta chains were all read from a single sample in a study of T cells in Graves' hyperthyroidism and ophthalmopathy. TCR beta CDR3 sequences were amplified from RNA transcripts. A set of HTBI primers served as the primers for a first-round RT-PCR of the TCR CDR3. TCRdb re-called the multiplex PCR reads through MiXCR, storing one row per CDR3 protein. The repertoire holds a few hundred thousand distinct CDR3 sequences, about 15% seen once, with about 33% in the top ten. Sequenced input: blood. Every receptor here comes from a woman aged 25 to 39 with Graves' hyperthyroidism.

This clonotype was observed many times. The gene calls are TRBV30 and TRBJ2-3; D gene unclear. The germline gives CDR1 GTSNPN, CDR2 SVGIG (reference sequence). Trimming stripped 2 bases from V and 5 bases from J, with 8 bases between. The CDR3 extends over 12 amino acids. CDR3 DNA sequence: TGTGCCTGGAGTCCTGTTGGAGATACGCAGTATTTT. This sequence encodes CAWSPVGDTQYF.

V gene TRBV20-1 combines with J gene TRBJ1-4, with D perhaps matching TRBD1 (6 bases). V shed 3 bases and J shed 8 bases, with 16 bases lying between them. This CDR3 contains 14 residues. In germline, CDR1 is DFQATT, CDR2 SNEGSKA (reference sequence). CDR3 amino acids: CSARLGQGQEKLFF. The CDR3 region has the DNA TGCAGTGCTAGGTTAGGTCAGGGACAAGAAAAACTGTTTTTT.

The genes are TRBV9 and TRBJ2-1; 9 bases agree with TRBD2. V was clipped by 0 bases and J by 7 bases; unmatched bases: 8. The germline CDR1 and CDR2 sequences are SGDLS and YYNGEE. The CDR3 is made up of 16 amino acids. The CDR3 region has the DNA TGTGCCAGCAGCGTAGCCCCAGCGGGAGGAGCAAATGAGCAGTTCTTC. Translated, it gives CASSVAPAGGANEQFF.

This rearrangement joins TRBV7-9 to TRBJ1-4, with no clear D. Per the germline V gene, CDR1 is SEHNR and CDR2 is FQNEAQ (reference sequence). Trimming shortened V by 5 bases and J by 7 bases, and 14 bases separated the two germline ends. The CDR3 length is 14 residues. The DNA for the CDR3 is TGTGCCAGCAGCCAAAGGGCCCTGGGTGAAAAACTGTTTTTT. Protein product: CASSQRALGEKLFF. The full variable domain, its missing parts supplied by reference TRBV7-9 and TRBJ1-4, is DTGVSQNPRHKITKRGQNVTFRCDPISEHNRLYWYRQTLGQGPEFLTYFQNEAQLEKSRLLSDRFSAERPKGSFSTLEIQRTEQGDSAMYLCASSQRALGEKLFFGSGTQLSVL.

Ten or more counts support this clonotype. The chain employs TRBV20-1 and TRBJ2-7; the D gene is possibly TRBD1 (6 bases). There are 15 residues in the CDR3. Trimming shortened V by 1 base and J by 4 bases, and 17 bases separated the two germline ends. Germline V CDR1 and CDR2: DFQATT, SNEGSKA (reference sequence). DNA for the CDR3: TGCAGTGCTAGAGCATCCGCAGGGGCCGGGTACGAGCAGTACTTC. Residues: CSARASAGAGYEQYF.

To note about this clonotype: This may arise from a read error, as a much more abundant clone is one base away. The rearrangement joins TRBV5-1 to TRBJ1-2, with a possible D match to TRBD1 (5 bases). The V end lost 3 bases, the J end lost 6 bases, and 18 bases lay between the germline ends. The CDR3 covers 15 residues. Germline CDR1 SGHRS, CDR2 YFSETQ. The CDR3: CASSSPQGLENGYTF. Written as DNA, the CDR3 is TGCGCCAGCAGCTCTCCCCAGGGACTTGAGAATGGCTACACCTTC.

The rearrangement joins TRBV27 to TRBJ1-6; TRBD1 agrees at 8 bases. V dropped 5 bases and J dropped 11; count of bases not matched to a gene: 11. CDR3 length: 15 residues. Germline assignment: CDR1 MNHEY and CDR2 SMNVEV (reference sequence). The CDR3 DNA sequence: TGTGCCAGCAGTCCCTCAGGGGGCAACCATCCACCCCTCCACTTT. This sequence encodes CASSPSGGNHPPLHF.

This clonotype was seen at least ten times. The genes are TRBV11-1 and TRBJ2-7, with 8 bases that match TRBD2. Germline CDR1 is SGHAT and CDR2 is FQDESV (reference sequence). V trimming: 7 bases; J trimming: 5 bases; junction bases outside the gene matches: 10. The CDR3 is 14 amino acids. The CDR3 reads CASTPGGGGDEQYF. CDR3 coding DNA: TGTGCCAGCACCCCCGGGGGGGGTGGCGACGAGCAGTACTTC.

This clonotype was recorded a few times. The chain employs TRBV27 and TRBJ2-2; weak D call: TRBD1 (7 bases). This CDR3 spans 20 amino acids. The V gene lost 3 bases and the J gene lost 0 bases, with 23 bases spanning the gap. Germline V CDR1 and CDR2: MNHEY, SMNVEV (reference sequence). This chain's CDR3 is CASSFAWKPGGTANTGELFF. CDR3 sequence (DNA): TGTGCCAGCAGTTTTGCTTGGAAGCCAGGGGGGACTGCGAACACCGGGGAGCTGTTTTTT.

This clonotype has ten or more counts. V and J are TRBV28 and TRBJ1-4, with D perhaps TRBD1 (5 bases). This CDR3 comprises 16 residues. V lost 0 bases and J lost 3, with 11 bases in between. Germline V gene data show CDR1 as MDHEN and CDR2 as SYDVKM. CDR3 sequence (DNA): TGTGCCAGCAGTTTATGGAATGGGGGAGCTAATGAAAAACTGTTTTTT. Its translation: CASSLWNGGANEKLFF.

In the case of this clonotype: One junction end does not reproduce the germline sequence, and a read error may be involved. J is TRBJ2-1 and V is TRBV27, with D possibly called TRBD1 or TRBD2 (5 bases each). Per the germline V gene, CDR1 is MNHEY and CDR2 is SMNVEV (reference sequence). This CDR3 is built from 15 residues. This chain's CDR3 is CASSTGLGTYIEQFF. CDR3 DNA sequence: TGTGCCAGCAGCACGGGGCTGGGTACCTACATTGAGCAGTTCTTC.

This clonotype was detected only a few times. This sequence joins TRBV12-3 or TRBV12-4 and TRBJ2-5; D gene uncertain. V dropped 2 bases and J dropped 10 bases, with 2 bases sitting between them. This CDR3 is 9 amino acids long. CDR3 sequence: CASSLYQYF. The CDR3 nucleotides are TGTGCCAGCAGTTTATACCAGTACTTC.

This clonotype was counted at least ten times. This chain connects TRBV7-8 to TRBJ2-7, with no clear D. Trimming took off 1 base at V and 2 bases at J, with 9 bases between the two ends. This CDR3 region has 14 residues. Germline CDR1 is SGHVS and CDR2 is FQNEAQ. CDR3 sequence: CASSLGASTYEQYF. CDR3 sequence (DNA): TGTGCCAGCAGCTTAGGAGCCTCAACCTACGAGCAGTACTTC.

On this clonotype: This could be a read error, since a much larger clone is one nucleotide away. This chain joins TRBV7-9 and TRBJ2-1; no reliable D call. There are 14 residues in the CDR3. The germline V gene has CDR1 SEHNR and CDR2 FQNEAQ (reference sequence). CDR3 nucleotides: TGTACCAGCAGCTTAGGGCTTAGAGTCCCTGAGCAGTTCTTC. It specifies CTSSLGLRVPEQFF.

The J gene is TRBJ2-2, the V gene TRBV6-1; no clear D gene. Germline V gives CDR1 MNHNS, CDR2 SASEGT. Between the trimmed V and J ends, which lost 6 bases and 3 bases, there was a span of 8 bases. There are 13 residues in the CDR3. This CDR3 reads CASSPNYTGELFF. Written as DNA, the CDR3 is TGTGCCAGCAGCCCCAACTACACCGGGGAGCTGTTTTTT.

In its sample, this clonotype was seen a few times. This chain joins TRBV28 and TRBJ1-2; D gene uncertain. Germline V CDR1 and CDR2: MDHEN, SYDVKM. CDR3 length equals 12 residues. Trimming removed 1 base from V and 1 base from J, with 1 base in between. CDR3 region: CASSLFNYGYTF. The DNA for the CDR3 is TGTGCCAGCAGTTTATTTAACTATGGCTACACCTTC.

This clonotype has a handful of counts. This chain links TRBV28 with TRBJ1-3; D call uncertain. Trimming cost V 1 base and J 2 bases, with 18 bases left between them. CDR3 length: 18 residues. Germline V gives CDR1 MDHEN, CDR2 SYDVKM. CDR3 nucleotide sequence: TGTGCCAGCAGTTTATCAGGAAGTAAACGGGAGGCTGGAAACACCATATATTTT. Translated, it gives CASSLSGSKREAGNTIYF.

This clonotype was counted ten times or more. CDR3 sequence reads: CASSATSGGETQYF. DNA of the CDR3: TGTGCCAGCAGCGCCACTAGCGGGGGGGAGACCCAGTACTTC. The chain joins TRBV5-6 to TRBJ2-5; 12 nucleotides line up with TRBD2. CDR3 length: 14 residues. The germline V gene encodes CDR1 SGHDT and CDR2 YYEEEE. J lost 5 bases, V lost 4 bases, and 3 bases had no gene match.

The chain carries TRBV20-1 and TRBJ2-7; 14 nucleotides agree with TRBD2. Germline loops: CDR1 DFQATT, CDR2 SNEGSKA (reference sequence). This CDR3 spans 15 amino acids. Trimming at V came to 5 bases and at J to 7 bases, leaving 10 bases not matched to a gene. The CDR3 reads CSAASGTSGSSEQYF. In DNA, the CDR3 is TGCAGTGCTGCATCCGGGACTAGCGGGAGTTCAGAGCAGTACTTC.

The V gene is TRBV6-2 or TRBV6-3, the J gene TRBJ2-3; D is possibly TRBD2 (5 bases). Trimming pared 8 bases from V and 0 bases from J, leaving 12 bases between. Germline V gene data show CDR1 as MNHEY and CDR2 as SVGEGT. The CDR3 spans 14 residues. The CDR3 here is CASSDLTSTDTQYF. DNA for the CDR3: TGTGCCAGCTCGGACTTGACTAGCACAGATACGCAGTATTTT.

This clonotype was detected many times. V gene TRBV29-1 combines with J gene TRBJ2-5; D could derive from TRBD1 or TRBD2 (6 bases each). V was cut by 4 bases and J by 4 bases, with 13 bases left in between. The CDR3 contains 13 residues. Germline V gives CDR1 SQVTM, CDR2 ANQGSEA. CDR3 in amino acids: CSVVMPGAETQYF. The CDR3 region has the DNA TGCAGCGTTGTTATGCCGGGGGCAGAGACCCAGTACTTC.

The chain carries TRBV24-1 and TRBJ2-1, with 9 bases aligning to TRBD2. The junction had 9 bases not matched to a gene; V was cut back by 2 bases and J by 8 bases. Germline CDR1 KGHDR, CDR2 SFDVKD. This CDR3 spans 16 amino acids. The chain's CDR3 is CATSDSGLAPYYEQFF. CDR3 nucleotide sequence: TGTGCCACCAGTGATTCCGGACTAGCGCCGTACTATGAGCAGTTCTTC.